Listed below are T cell receptor beta chains from one sample, sequenced in a study of PD-L1 blockade in urothelial cancer. Sequenced by immunoSEQ multiplex PCR; TCRdb stores in-frame clones only, minus some. The table has tens of thousands of clones, under 95% seen once. This specimen consisted of PBMCs, obtained around atezolizumab (anti-PD-L1) treatment. These receptors were taken from a woman between 55 and 75 years old with urothelial cancer. CDR3s leave out the opening cysteine and the closing phenylalanine or tryptophan. Not all rows give a size; the values are once, few, many and, for expanded clones, a class.

size	V	J	CDR3
-	TRBV18	TRBJ2-3	ASSPPILAGHTDTQY
-	TRBV5-1	TRBJ1-6	ASSLGQGTSPLH
-	TRBV6-6	TRBJ2-5	ASSYAGVLAETQY
-	TRBV4-3	TRBJ2-1	ASSQGDGRAHNEQF
-	TRBV7-9	TRBJ1-1	ASSLEGGAEAF
once	TRBV28	TRBJ2-7	ASSLQASTYEQY
once	TRBV4-1	TRBJ2-1	ASSQVRGSSYNEQF
-	TRBV7-8	TRBJ2-4	ASSLGTADIQY
-	TRBV19	TRBJ2-1	ASRRQGTEQF
-	TRBV28	TRBJ1-1	ASSPTGNTEAF
-	TRBV10-3	TRBJ2-7	AISEPGTAIDYEQY
-	TRBV7-2	TRBJ2-1	ASSFRRDSNEQF
-	TRBV7-2	TRBJ2-7	ASSFRDRGGYEQY
-	TRBV5-5	TRBJ2-3	ASTRQGADDTQY
-	TRBV6-4	TRBJ1-6	ASSDSRDSPLH
few	TRBV19	TRBJ1-1	ASRKMSLDEAF
-	TRBV6-5	TRBJ1-2	ASRLNGIKGYGYT
few	TRBV15	TRBJ2-7	ATSTRTSGGNEQY
-	TRBV5-1	TRBJ1-3	ASSLGGTGDTIY
-	TRBV7-2	TRBJ2-3	ASSSWGPDTQY
-	TRBV6-4	TRBJ1-6	ASSPGQGVSSPLH
-	TRBV29-1	TRBJ2-7	SVGLGEQY
-	TRBV20-1	TRBJ2-7	SAGLAEQY
-	TRBV7-8	TRBJ2-4	ASSKAGSKNIQY
-	TRBV4-3	TRBJ2-1	ASSQDRTGPYNEQF
-	TRBV6-1	TRBJ1-4	ASSEALHGVGEKLF
-	TRBV18	TRBJ2-7	ASSRGGQAEQY
-	TRBV28	TRBJ1-3	ASSPFRGRSRSGNTIY
medium-sized	TRBV4-3	TRBJ2-3	ASSPLATLTDTQY
-	TRBV11-2	TRBJ1-6	ASRRGGTGAQNNSPLH
-	TRBV4-3	TRBJ1-2	ASSQDGRGYGYT
few	TRBV7-2	TRBJ2-6	ASSRVSGESSGANVLT
-	TRBV7-9	TRBJ2-3	ASSFYITDTQY
-	TRBV7-9	TRBJ1-5	ASSLGGTGTQPQH
once	TRBV19	TRBJ1-6	ASSIVLTGIRPNDRGSPLH
few	TRBV6-6	TRBJ1-1	ASSYAPGGGEAF
-	TRBV7-2	TRBJ2-7	ASSFGRLASYEQY
-	TRBV19	TRBJ2-2	ASSTGQGNTGELF
-	TRBV7-9	TRBJ2-5	ASRKMEGQETQY
-	TRBV7-2	TRBJ2-2	ASSSQILETGELF
-	TRBV4-3	TRBJ2-2	ASSRHTSGTNTGELF
-	TRBV5-1	TRBJ2-7	ASSLVGGPSYEQY
-	TRBV12-5	TRBJ2-1	ASGLLSSGINEQF
-	TRBV7-2	TRBJ2-3	ASSFQGRTDTQY
-	TRBV9	TRBJ2-1	ASSVAGGSSYNEQF
-	TRBV7-2	TRBJ2-3	ASTRGPDTQY
-	TRBV2	TRBJ2-6	ASSTPPWTGVSGANVLT
-	TRBV5-6	TRBJ1-1	ASSLGADTEAF